This passage covers 12 T cell receptor beta chains from one sample sequenced in a study of T cell responses to AZD1222 COVID-19 vaccine. The data were produced by immunoSEQ multiplex PCR, yet TCRdb's version contains in-frame clones alone and is incomplete. This table has about 120,000 clones, about 88% appearing once. Sequenced material: peripheral blood, taken on day 0 of AZD1222 vaccination. The source of these receptors is an adult in good health.

The CDR3 sequence is CASSFLTGELFF. In DNA form, the CDR3 reads TGTGCCAGCAGTTTTCTTACCGGGGAGCTGTTTTTT. The J gene is TRBJ2-2, the V gene TRBV6-2 or TRBV6-3; D is unclear. Trimming stripped 4 bases from V and 5 bases from J, with 5 bases between. The CDR3 covers 12 residues. Germline V gene data show CDR1 as MNHEY and CDR2 as SVGEGT.

CDR3 sequence (DNA): TGCAGCGTTGTAAGTCAGGGGGCAACCTACGAGCAGTACTTC. Amino acid sequence: CSVVSQGATYEQYF. This rearrangement joins TRBV29-1 to TRBJ2-7; 8 bases are shared with TRBD1. The V gene end was trimmed by 4 bases and the J gene end by 2 bases; junction bases not matched to a gene: 7. The CDR3 contains 14 residues. Germline lookup yields CDR1 SQVTM and CDR2 ANQGSEA.

This chain links TRBV28 with TRBJ2-7; D may be TRBD2 (6 bases). V lost 6 bases and J lost 6, with 15 bases in between. From germline, CDR1 is MDHEN and CDR2 SYDVKM. The CDR3 runs to 13 residues. The CDR3 reads CASRVGGVFEQYF. Here the CDR3 DNA reads TGTGCCAGCAGAGTCGGCGGGGTTTTCGAGCAGTACTTC.

V gene TRBV3-1 (or the pseudogene TRBV3-2) combines with J gene TRBJ2-7; TRBD1 matches at 8 bases. V was clipped by 4 bases and J by 4 bases; unmatched bases: 9. CDR1 is LGHDT and CDR2 is YNNKEL in the germline V gene (reference sequence). This CDR3 has 15 amino acids. The CDR3 nucleotides are TGTGCCAGCAGCCCCCGGGCAGGGGGCGAGTACGAGCAGTACTTC. Protein product: CASSPRAGGEYEQYF.

The gene calls are TRBV12-3 or TRBV12-4 and TRBJ1-1, with D possibly TRBD1 on 6 matching bases. The CDR3 length is 13 residues. V was pared by 5 bases and J by 11 bases, with 18 bases between. For the CDR3, the DNA is TGTGCCAGCAGTCTGGCAGGGGAGGGAAAGGCTTTCTTT. It yields the protein CASSLAGEGKAFF.

The chain links TRBV10-2 to TRBJ1-3; possibly TRBD1 for D (5 bases). This CDR3 is 13 amino acids long. V lost 10 bases to trimming and J lost 4 bases, with 14 bases between them. Germline CDR1 and CDR2: WSHSY and SAAADI. CDR3 residues: CATSQDIGNTIYF. In DNA form, the CDR3 reads TGCGCCACCTCACAGGACATCGGAAACACCATATATTTT.

V gene TRBV6-5 combines with J gene TRBJ1-2; unclear D gene. The germline V gene encodes CDR1 MNHEY and CDR2 SVGAGI. The CDR3 spans 13 residues. The germline V and J ends were trimmed by 0 bases and 5 bases, with 7 bases remaining between them. The CDR3 DNA reads as TGTGCCAGCAGTTACTCTCGGAGTTATGGCTACACCTTC. Translating it yields CASSYSRSYGYTF.

The gene calls are TRBV6-2 or TRBV6-3 and TRBJ1-1; weak D call: TRBD1 (6 bases). Per the germline V gene, CDR1 is MNHEY and CDR2 is SVGEGT. V lost 0 bases and J 0 bases, leaving 17 bases between the germline ends. The CDR3 extends over 18 amino acids. CDR3 sequence: CASSYSLQGKIMNTEAFF. The CDR3 region has the DNA TGTGCCAGCAGTTACTCGCTCCAGGGGAAGATAATGAACACTGAAGCTTTCTTT.

A single count supports this clone. V and J are TRBV18 and TRBJ1-6; maybe TRBD1 (6 bases). The V gene lost 3 bases and the J gene lost 3 bases, with 12 bases spanning the gap. Germline CDR1 is KGHSH and CDR2 is LQKENI. The CDR3 has 16 residues. The CDR3 DNA is TGTGCCAGCTCACCTCATGACAGGCTCTATAATTCACCCCTCCACTTT. Translated, it gives CASSPHDRLYNSPLHF. Full variable domain (remainder filled in from reference TRBV18 and TRBJ1-6): NAGVMQNPRHLVRRRGQEARLRCSPMKGHSHVYWYRQLPEEGLKFMVYLQKENIIDESGMPKERFSAEFPKEGPSILRIQQVVRGDSAAYFCASSPHDRLYNSPLHFGNGTRLTVT.

V gene TRBV5-6 combines with J gene TRBJ2-5; D is possibly TRBD1 (6 bases). Germline V CDR1 and CDR2: SGHDT, YYEEEE. The CDR3 extends over 15 amino acids. Trimming cost V 3 bases and J 2 bases, with 14 bases left between them. The CDR3 loop reads CASSSLGRGQETQYF. The CDR3 DNA is TGTGCCAGCAGCTCTCTGGGAAGGGGGCAAGAGACCCAGTACTTC.

The V and J genes are TRBV6-5 and TRBJ1-3; D is possibly TRBD1 (6 bases). The V gene's germline CDR1 is MNHEY and CDR2 SVGAGI. V gave up 4 bases and J gave up 0 bases, with 13 bases separating them. The CDR3 consists of 16 residues. The CDR3 DNA reads as TGTGCCAGCAGTTCTGACAGGAGCAGCTCTGGAAACACCATATATTTT. The encoded protein is CASSSDRSSSGNTIYF.

The rearrangement links TRBV2 to TRBJ2-1; perhaps TRBD1 as D (6 bases). The V gene lost 9 bases and the J gene lost 2 bases, with 11 bases spanning the gap. CDR3 size: 13 residues. Germline CDR1 and CDR2: SNHLY and FYNNEI. CDR3 nucleotide sequence: TGTGCCAGTAACGCAGGGGCCTACAATGAGCAGTTCTTC. Amino acids: CASNAGAYNEQFF.